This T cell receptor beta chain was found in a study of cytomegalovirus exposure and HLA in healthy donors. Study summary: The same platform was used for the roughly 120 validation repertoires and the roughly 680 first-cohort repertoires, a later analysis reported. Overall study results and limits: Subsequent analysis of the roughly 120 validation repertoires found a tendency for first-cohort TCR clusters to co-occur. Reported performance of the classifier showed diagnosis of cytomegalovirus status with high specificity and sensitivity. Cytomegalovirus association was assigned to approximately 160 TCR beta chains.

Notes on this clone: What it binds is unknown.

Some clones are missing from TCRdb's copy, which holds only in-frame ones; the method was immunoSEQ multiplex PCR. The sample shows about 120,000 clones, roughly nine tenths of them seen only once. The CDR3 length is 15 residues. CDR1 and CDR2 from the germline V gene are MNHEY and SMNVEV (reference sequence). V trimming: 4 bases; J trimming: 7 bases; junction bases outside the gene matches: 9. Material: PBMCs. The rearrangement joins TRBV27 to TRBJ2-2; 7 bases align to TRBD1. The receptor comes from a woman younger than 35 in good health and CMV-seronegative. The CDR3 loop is CASSWAGTAVGELFF. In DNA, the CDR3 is TGTGCCAGCAGTTGGGCCGGGACAGCTGTCGGGGAGCTGTTTTTT.